This TCR beta chain comes out of a study of cytomegalovirus exposure and HLA in healthy donors. Both 60 Vbeta primers and 13 Jbeta primers went into the PCR. TCRdb keeps only in-frame clones here, not all; method: immunoSEQ multiplex PCR. The sample carries about 200,000 clones, 87% recorded once. CDR1 is LNHDA, CDR2 SQIVND, per germline (reference sequence). V dropped 5 bases and J dropped 3; count of bases not matched to a gene: 5. This CDR3 is built from 15 residues. This clonotype originated in a man aged 30 to 39 in good health and CMV-seronegative. The chain employs TRBV19 and TRBJ2-3; 10 nucleotides line up with TRBD1. Sequencing was done on a sample of PBMCs. The DNA for the CDR3 is TGTGCCAGTAGTCCGGGACAGGGGAAGACAGATACGCAGTATTTT. Encoded protein: CASSPGQGKTDTQYF.